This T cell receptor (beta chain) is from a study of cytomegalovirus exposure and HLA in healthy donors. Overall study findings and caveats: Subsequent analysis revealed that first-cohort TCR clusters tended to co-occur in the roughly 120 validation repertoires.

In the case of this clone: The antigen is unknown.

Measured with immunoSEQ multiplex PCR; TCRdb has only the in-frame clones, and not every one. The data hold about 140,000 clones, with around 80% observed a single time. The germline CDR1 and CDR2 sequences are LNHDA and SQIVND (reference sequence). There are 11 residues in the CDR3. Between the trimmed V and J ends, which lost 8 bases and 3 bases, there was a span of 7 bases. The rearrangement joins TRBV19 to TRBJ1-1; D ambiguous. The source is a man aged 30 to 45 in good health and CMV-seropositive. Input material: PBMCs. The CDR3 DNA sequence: TGTGCCAGTGCCGGGTACACTGAAGCTTTCTTT. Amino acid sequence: CASAGYTEAFF.